This TCR beta chain was profiled in a study of blood T cell repertoires in COVID-19. The sample holds one count of this clone. This table comes from immunoSEQ multiplex PCR, and its TCRdb copy is limited to in-frame clones, with some not included. The table records roughly 150,000 clones, roughly 90% of them present only once. Germline assignment: CDR1 MNHEY and CDR2 SVGAGI. This CDR3 spans 14 amino acids. Trimming pared 6 bases from V and 3 bases from J, leaving 15 bases between. Sample: peripheral blood. This sequence was found in a man aged 60-69 years with acute or convalescent COVID-19. V usage is TRBV6-5 and J usage is TRBJ2-7, with unresolved D. This chain's CDR3 is CASRPDRGSYEQYF. The CDR3 nucleotides read TGTGCCAGCAGACCCGACCGCGGAAGCTACGAGCAGTACTTC.